The present entry profiles one TCR beta chain with its context. Its antigen is unknown. This entry comes from a study of T-cell memory formation after mild COVID-19. Study-wide results and caveats: Prior to infection, memory already included some responding clones, suggesting cross-reactive memory joined. CD4+ contracting clones were mainly CM and EM; CD8+ ones, EMRA. Whether second-wave clones peaking at day 37 were SARS-CoV-2 specific went unconfirmed.

MiXCR, run by TCRdb on the 5' RACE reads, gives a single entry per CDR3 protein. The sample records approximately 500,000 distinct CDR3 sequences, nearly 25% being singletons. The ends were cut back, 5 bases at V and 0 bases at J, with 11 bases in the middle. CDR3 length: 15 amino acids. Germline CDR1 SEHNR, CDR2 FQNEAQ (reference sequence). Sequenced: PBMCs or a T cell subset sorted from them (not recorded which). The rearrangement links TRBV7-9 to TRBJ2-1; no definite D call. The sequence derives from an adult woman who had mild COVID-19 (a few samples of this study predate the infection). Cell type and time point are not known. The CDR3 DNA reads TGTGCCAGCAGCCAACAGTGGAGCTCCTACAATGAGCAGTTCTTC. Translated: CASSQQWSSYNEQFF.